This entry concerns a single T cell receptor (beta chain). The antigen is undetermined. The protocol was immunoSEQ multiplex PCR, while the TCRdb copy is restricted to in-frame clones and leaves out a portion. The table includes 95,000 to 150,000 clones, 95% to 96% detected once. The CDR3 is 12 residues long. CDR1 is MDHEN and CDR2 is SYDVKM in the germline V gene. V was trimmed by 5 bases and J by 5 bases, leaving 10 bases between them. This entry comes from a study of cytomegalovirus exposure and HLA in healthy donors. Study in general: The roughly 670 first-cohort repertoires shared a platform with the approximately 120 validation repertoires, as reported in a later analysis.

Study-wide results and caveats: The study labeled 180 or so TCR beta chains cytomegalovirus-associated.

This receptor was taken from a man younger than 35 in good health and CMV-seronegative. The chain uses TRBV28 and TRBJ2-7; D uncertain. Sequenced input: PBMCs. The CDR3 spells CASSPRLDEQYF. For the CDR3, the DNA is TGTGCCAGCAGTCCAAGACTTGACGAGCAGTACTTC.